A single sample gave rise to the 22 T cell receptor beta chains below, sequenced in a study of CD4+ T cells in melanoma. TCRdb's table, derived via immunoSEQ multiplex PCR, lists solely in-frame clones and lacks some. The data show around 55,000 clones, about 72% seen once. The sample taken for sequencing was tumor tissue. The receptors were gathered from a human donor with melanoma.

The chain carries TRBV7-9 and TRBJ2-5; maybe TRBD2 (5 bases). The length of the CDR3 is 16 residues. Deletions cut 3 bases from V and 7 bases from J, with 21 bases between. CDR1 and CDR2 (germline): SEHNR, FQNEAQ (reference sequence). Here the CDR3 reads CASSLEVGRLWGTQYF. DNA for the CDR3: TGTGCCAGCAGCTTGGAGGTTGGTCGCCTTTGGGGGACCCAGTACTTC. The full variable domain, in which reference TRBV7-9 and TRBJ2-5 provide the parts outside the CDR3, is DTGVSQNPRHKITKRGQNVTFRCDPISEHNRLYWYRQTLGQGPEFLTYFQNEAQLEKSRLLSDRFSAERPKGSFSTLEIQRTEQGDSAMYLCASSLEVGRLWGTQYFGPGTRLLVL.

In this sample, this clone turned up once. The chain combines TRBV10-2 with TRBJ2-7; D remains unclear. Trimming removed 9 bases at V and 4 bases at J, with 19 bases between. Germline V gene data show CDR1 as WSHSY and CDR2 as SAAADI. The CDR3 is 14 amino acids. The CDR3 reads CASGWPETPYEQYF. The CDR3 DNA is TGCGCCAGTGGCTGGCCAGAGACTCCTTACGAGCAGTACTTC.

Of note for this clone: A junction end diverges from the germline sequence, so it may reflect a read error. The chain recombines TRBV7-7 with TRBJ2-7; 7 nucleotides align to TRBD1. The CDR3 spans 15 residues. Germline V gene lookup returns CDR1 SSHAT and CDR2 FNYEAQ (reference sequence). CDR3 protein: CASSLGRGSTYEQYF. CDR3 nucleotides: TGTGCTAGCAGCTTAGGCAGGGGGTCGACCTACGAGCAGTACTTC.

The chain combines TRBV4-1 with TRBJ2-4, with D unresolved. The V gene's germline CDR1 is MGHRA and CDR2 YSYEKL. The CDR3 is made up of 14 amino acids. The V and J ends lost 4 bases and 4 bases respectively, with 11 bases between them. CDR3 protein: CASSPAGWKNIQYF. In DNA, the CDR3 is TGCGCCAGCAGCCCCGCTGGGTGGAAAAACATTCAGTACTTC.

The DNA for the CDR3 is TGTGCCAGTAGTCCCGGCAACATGAACACTGAAGCTTTCTTT. This encodes CASSPGNMNTEAFF. The chain couples TRBV19 to TRBJ1-1; D is ambiguous. V lost 5 bases to trimming and J lost 0 bases, with 10 bases between them. CDR1 and CDR2 (germline): LNHDA, SQIVND (reference sequence). The CDR3 length is 14 residues. The variable domain in full, completed from reference TRBV19 and TRBJ1-1, reads DGGITQSPKYLFRKEGQNVTLSCEQNLNHDAMYWYRQDPGQGLRLIYYSQIVNDFQKGDIAEGYSVSREKKESFPLTVTSAQKNPTAFYLCASSPGNMNTEAFFGQGTRLTVV.

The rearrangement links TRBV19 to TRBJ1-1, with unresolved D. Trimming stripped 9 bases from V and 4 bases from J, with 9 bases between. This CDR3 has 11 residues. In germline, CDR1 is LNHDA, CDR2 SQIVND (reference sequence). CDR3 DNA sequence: TGTGCCAGCGCCCAGGTCACTGAAGCTTTCTTT. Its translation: CASAQVTEAFF. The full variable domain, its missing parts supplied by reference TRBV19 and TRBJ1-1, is DGGITQSPKYLFRKEGQNVTLSCEQNLNHDAMYWYRQDPGQGLRLIYYSQIVNDFQKGDIAEGYSVSREKKESFPLTVTSAQKNPTAFYLCASAQVTEAFFGQGTRLTVV.

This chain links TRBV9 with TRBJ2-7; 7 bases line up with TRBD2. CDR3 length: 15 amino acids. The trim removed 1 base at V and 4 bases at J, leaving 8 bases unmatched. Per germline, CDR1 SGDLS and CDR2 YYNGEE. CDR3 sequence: CASSVLGAGPYEQYF. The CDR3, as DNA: TGTGCCAGCAGCGTACTCGGAGCGGGGCCTTACGAGCAGTACTTC.

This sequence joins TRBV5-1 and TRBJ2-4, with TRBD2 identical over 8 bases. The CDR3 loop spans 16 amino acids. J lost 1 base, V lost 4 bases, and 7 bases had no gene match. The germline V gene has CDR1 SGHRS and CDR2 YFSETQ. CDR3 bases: TGCGCCAGCAGCCCCCCCGGGGGGGGCGCCAAAAACATTCAGTACTTC. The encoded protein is CASSPPGGGAKNIQYF.

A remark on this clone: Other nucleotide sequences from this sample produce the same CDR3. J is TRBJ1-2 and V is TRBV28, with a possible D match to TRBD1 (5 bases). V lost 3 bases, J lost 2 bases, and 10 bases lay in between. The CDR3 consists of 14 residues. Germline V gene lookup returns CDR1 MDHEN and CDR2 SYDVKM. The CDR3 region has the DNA TGTGCCAGCAGTTTTTTGGGGGACAACTATGGCTACACCTTC. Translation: CASSFLGDNYGYTF.

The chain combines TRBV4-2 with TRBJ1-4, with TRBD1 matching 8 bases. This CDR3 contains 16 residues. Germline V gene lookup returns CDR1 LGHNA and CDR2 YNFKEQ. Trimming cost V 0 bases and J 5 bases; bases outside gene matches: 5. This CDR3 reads CASSQDPGQGNEKLFF. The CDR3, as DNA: TGTGCCAGCAGCCAAGATCCTGGACAGGGAAATGAAAAACTGTTTTTT.

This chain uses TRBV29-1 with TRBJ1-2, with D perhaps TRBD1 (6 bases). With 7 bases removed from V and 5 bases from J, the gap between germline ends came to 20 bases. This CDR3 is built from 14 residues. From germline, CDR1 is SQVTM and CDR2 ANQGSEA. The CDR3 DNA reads TGCAGCGCCGGGGCAGGGGCCGCCAGGTATGGCTACACCTTC. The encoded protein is CSAGAGAARYGYTF.

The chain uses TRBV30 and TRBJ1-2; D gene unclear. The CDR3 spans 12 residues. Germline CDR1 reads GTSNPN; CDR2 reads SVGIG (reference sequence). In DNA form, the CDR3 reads TGTGGCTTTGACCGAATCAACTATGGCTACACCTTC. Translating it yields CGFDRINYGYTF. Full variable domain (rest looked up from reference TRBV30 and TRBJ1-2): SQTIHQWPATLVQPVGSPLSLECTVEGTSNPNLYWYRQAAGRGLQLLFYSVGIGQISSEVPQNLSASRPQDRQFILSSKKLLLSDSGFYLCGFDRINYGYTFGSGTRLTVV.

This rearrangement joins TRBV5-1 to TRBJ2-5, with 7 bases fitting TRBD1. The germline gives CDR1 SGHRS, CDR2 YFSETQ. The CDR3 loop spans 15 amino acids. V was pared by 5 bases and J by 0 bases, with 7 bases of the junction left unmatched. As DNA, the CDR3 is TGCGCCAGCAGACGCTGGGACAGCCACCAAGAGACCCAGTACTTC. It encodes CASRRWDSHQETQYF.

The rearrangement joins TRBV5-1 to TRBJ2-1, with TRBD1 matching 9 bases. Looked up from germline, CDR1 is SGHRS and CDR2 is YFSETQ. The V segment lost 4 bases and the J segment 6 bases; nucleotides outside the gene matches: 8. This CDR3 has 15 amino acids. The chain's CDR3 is CASSPGTGRANEQFF. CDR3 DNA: TGCGCCAGCAGCCCAGGGACAGGGAGAGCCAATGAGCAGTTCTTC.

The CDR3 nucleotides are TGTGCCAGCAGCTTGAGACAGGGGGGGACCTACGAGCAGTACTTC. This codes for CASSLRQGGTYEQYF. This rearrangement joins TRBV5-4 to TRBJ2-7, with 9 positions matching TRBD1. V lost 1 base, J lost 2 bases, and 4 bases stayed unmatched. The CDR3 contains 15 residues. Germline V gives CDR1 SGHNT, CDR2 YYREEE (reference sequence). Full variable domain (rest looked up from reference TRBV5-4 and TRBJ2-7): ETGVTQSPTHLIKTRGQQVTLRCSSQSGHNTVSWYQQALGQGPQFIFQYYREEENGRGNFPPRFSGLQFPNYSSELNVNALELDDSALYLCASSLRQGGTYEQYFGPGTRLTVT.

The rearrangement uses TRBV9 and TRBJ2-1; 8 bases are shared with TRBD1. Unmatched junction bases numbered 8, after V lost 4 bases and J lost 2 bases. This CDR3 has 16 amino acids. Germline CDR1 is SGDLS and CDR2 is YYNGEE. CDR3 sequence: CASSSPQGAAYNEQFF. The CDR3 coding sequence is TGTGCCAGCAGCTCCCCCCAGGGGGCCGCCTACAATGAGCAGTTCTTC. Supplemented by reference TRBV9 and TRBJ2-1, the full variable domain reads DSGVTQTPKHLITATGQRVTLRCSPRSGDLSVYWYQQSLDQGLQFLIQYYNGEERAKGNILERFSAQQFPDLHSELNLSSLELGDSALYFCASSSPQGAAYNEQFFGPGTRLTVL.

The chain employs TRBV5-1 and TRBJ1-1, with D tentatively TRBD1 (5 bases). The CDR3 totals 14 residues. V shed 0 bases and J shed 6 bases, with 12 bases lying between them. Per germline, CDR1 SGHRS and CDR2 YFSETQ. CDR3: CASSLGSRDSEAFF. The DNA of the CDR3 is TGCGCCAGCAGCTTGGGGTCCCGGGACTCTGAAGCTTTCTTT. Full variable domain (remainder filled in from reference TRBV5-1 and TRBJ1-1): KAGVTQTPRYLIKTRGQQVTLSCSPISGHRSVSWYQQTPGQGLQFLFEYFSETQRNKGNFPGRFSGRQFSNSRSEMNVSTLELGDSALYLCASSLGSRDSEAFFGQGTRLTVV.

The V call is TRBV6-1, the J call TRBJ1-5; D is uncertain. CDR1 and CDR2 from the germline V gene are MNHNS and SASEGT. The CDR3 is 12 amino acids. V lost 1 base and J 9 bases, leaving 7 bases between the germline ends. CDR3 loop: CASSEGLAPQHF. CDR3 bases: TGTGCCAGCAGTGAAGGACTTGCGCCCCAGCATTTT.

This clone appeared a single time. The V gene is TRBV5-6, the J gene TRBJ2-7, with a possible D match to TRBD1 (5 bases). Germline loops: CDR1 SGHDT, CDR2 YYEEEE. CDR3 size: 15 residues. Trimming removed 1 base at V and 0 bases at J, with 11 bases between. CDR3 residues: CASSLLGLSSYEQYF. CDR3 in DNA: TGTGCCAGCAGCTTGTTGGGGCTCAGCTCCTACGAGCAGTACTTC. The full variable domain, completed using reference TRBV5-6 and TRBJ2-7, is DAGVTQSPTHLIKTRGQQVTLRCSPKSGHDTVSWYQQALGQGPQFIFQYYEEEERQRGNFPDRFSGHQFPNYSSELNVNALLLGDSALYLCASSLLGLSSYEQYFGPGTRLTVT.

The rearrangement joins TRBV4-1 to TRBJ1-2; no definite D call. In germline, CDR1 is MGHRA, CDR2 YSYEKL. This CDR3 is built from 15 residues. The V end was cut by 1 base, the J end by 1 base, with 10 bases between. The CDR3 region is CASSQVFWSNYGYTF. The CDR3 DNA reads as TGCGCCAGCAGCCAAGTTTTCTGGAGTAACTATGGCTACACCTTC.

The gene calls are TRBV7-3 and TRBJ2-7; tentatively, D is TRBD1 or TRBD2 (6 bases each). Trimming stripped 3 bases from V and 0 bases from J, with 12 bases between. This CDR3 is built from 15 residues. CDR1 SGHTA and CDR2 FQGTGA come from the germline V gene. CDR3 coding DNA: TGTGCCAGCAGCTTGGGGGGCGGAAACTCCTACGAGCAGTACTTC. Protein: CASSLGGGNSYEQYF.

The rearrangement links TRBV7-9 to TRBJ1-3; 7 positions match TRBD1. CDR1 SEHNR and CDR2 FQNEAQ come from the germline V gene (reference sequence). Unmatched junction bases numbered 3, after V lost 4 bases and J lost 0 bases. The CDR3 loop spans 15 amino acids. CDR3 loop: CASSWDRDSGNTIYF. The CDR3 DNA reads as TGTGCCAGCAGCTGGGACAGAGACTCTGGAAACACCATATATTTT. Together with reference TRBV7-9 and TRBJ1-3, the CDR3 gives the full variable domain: DTGVSQNPRHKITKRGQNVTFRCDPISEHNRLYWYRQTLGQGPEFLTYFQNEAQLEKSRLLSDRFSAERPKGSFSTLEIQRTEQGDSAMYLCASSWDRDSGNTIYFGEGSWLTVV.